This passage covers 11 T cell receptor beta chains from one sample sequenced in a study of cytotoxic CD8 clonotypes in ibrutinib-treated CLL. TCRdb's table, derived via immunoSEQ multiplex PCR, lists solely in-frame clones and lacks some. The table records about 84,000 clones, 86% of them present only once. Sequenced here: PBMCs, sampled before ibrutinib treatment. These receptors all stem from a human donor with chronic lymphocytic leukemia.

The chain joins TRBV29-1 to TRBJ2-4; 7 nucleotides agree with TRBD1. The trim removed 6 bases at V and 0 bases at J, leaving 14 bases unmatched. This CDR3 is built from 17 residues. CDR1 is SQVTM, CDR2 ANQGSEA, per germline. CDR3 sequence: CSVLTGKYILAKNIQYF. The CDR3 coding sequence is TGCAGCGTCCTGACAGGGAAATATATACTAGCCAAAAACATTCAGTACTTC.

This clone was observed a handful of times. CDR3 nucleotides: TGTGCCAGCAGCCAAGGTGATTTGGGACAGGGGGCCATTGAGCAGTTCTTC. Protein sequence: CASSQGDLGQGAIEQFF. The chain carries TRBV4-2 and TRBJ2-1; 12 bases match TRBD1. CDR1 is LGHNA and CDR2 is YNFKEQ in the germline V gene. The CDR3 runs 17 residues. V shed 1 base, J shed 9 bases, and the junction held 10 bases outside the gene matches.

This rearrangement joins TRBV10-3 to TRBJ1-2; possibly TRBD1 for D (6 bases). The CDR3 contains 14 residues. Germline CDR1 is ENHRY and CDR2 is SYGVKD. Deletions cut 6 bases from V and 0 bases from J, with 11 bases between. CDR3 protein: CAIRETGTNYGYTF. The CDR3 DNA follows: TGTGCCATCAGAGAGACAGGAACTAACTATGGCTACACCTTC.

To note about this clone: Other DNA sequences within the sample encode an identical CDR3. In DNA form, the CDR3 reads TGTGCCAGTAGTATAGGCCAGGCGAACACTGAAGCTTTCTTT. Encoded protein: CASSIGQANTEAFF. The chain links TRBV19 to TRBJ1-1; no clear D. Germline V CDR1 and CDR2: LNHDA, SQIVND (reference sequence). Between the trimmed V and J ends, which lost 1 base and 1 base, there was a span of 7 bases. The CDR3 is 14 residues long.

The CDR3 loop reads CASSSTVDILAFF. In DNA, the CDR3 is TGTGCCAGCAGCTCGACGGTAGATATCTTGGCTTTCTTT. This chain links TRBV7-9 with TRBJ1-1; D remains ambiguous. Trimming left V 4 bases short and J 11 bases short, with 17 bases between. The CDR3 length is 13 residues. CDR1 is SEHNR, CDR2 FQNEAQ, per germline (reference sequence).

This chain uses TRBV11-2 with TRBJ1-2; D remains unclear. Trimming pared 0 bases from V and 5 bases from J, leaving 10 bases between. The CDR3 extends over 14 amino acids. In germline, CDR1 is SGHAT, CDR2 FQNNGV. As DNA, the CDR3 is TGTGCCAGCAGCTTAGAACCAGGCCCTTATGGCTACACCTTC. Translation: CASSLEPGPYGYTF. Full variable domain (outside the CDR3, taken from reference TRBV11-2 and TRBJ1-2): EAGVAQSPRYKIIEKRQSVAFWCNPISGHATLYWYQQILGQGPKLLIQFQNNGVVDDSQLPKDRFSAERLKGVDSTLKIQPAKLEDSAVYLCASSLEPGPYGYTFGSGTRLTVV.

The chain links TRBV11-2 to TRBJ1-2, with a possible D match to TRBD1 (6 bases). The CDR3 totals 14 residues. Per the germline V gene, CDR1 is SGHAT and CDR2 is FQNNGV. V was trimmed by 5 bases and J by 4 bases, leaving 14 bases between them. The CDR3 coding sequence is TGTGCCAGCAGCCCAACGGGGGCCCTCTATGGCTACACCTTC. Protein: CASSPTGALYGYTF.

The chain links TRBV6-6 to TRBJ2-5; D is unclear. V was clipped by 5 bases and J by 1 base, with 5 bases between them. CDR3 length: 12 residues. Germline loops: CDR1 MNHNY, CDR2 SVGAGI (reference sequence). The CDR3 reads CASSLTQETQYF. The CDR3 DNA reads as TGTGCCAGCAGTCTGACCCAAGAGACCCAGTACTTC.

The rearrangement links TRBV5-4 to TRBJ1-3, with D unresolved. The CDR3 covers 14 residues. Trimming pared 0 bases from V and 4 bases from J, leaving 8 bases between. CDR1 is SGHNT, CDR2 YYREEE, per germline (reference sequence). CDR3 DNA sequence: TGTGCCAGCAGCTTGGATTTTACCGGAAACACCATATATTTT. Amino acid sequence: CASSLDFTGNTIYF.

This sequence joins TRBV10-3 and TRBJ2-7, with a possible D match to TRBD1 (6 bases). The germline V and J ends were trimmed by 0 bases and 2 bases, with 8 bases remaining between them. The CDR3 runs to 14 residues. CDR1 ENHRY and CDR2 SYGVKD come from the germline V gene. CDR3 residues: CAISESGGPYEQYF. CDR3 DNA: TGTGCCATCAGTGAGTCAGGGGGTCCCTACGAGCAGTACTTC.

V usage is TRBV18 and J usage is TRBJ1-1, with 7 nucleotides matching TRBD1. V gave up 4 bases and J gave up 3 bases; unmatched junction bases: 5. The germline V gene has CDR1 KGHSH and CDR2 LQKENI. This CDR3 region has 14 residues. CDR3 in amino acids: CASSRSDRDTEAFF. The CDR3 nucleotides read TGTGCCAGCTCACGATCCGACAGGGACACTGAAGCTTTCTTT.